The present T cell receptor beta chain was sequenced within a study of PD-1 blockade in classical Hodgkin lymphoma. The CDR3 loop spans 12 amino acids. Trimming took 3 bases from V and 9 from J, leaving 11 bases between them. Per the germline V gene, CDR1 is MDHEN and CDR2 is SYDVKM. Assay used: immunoSEQ multiplex PCR; TCRdb lists only in-frame clones, some missing. Among approximately 90,000 clones, about 83% were seen once, and the ten largest hold about a sixth. Time point of the sample: cycle 4 day 1 (C4D1), after less than 7 weeks of nivolumab. Each patient's relapse followed autologous stem cell transplantation, and brentuximab vedotin exposure varied.

This rearrangement joins TRBV28 to TRBJ1-2; D is ambiguous. The specimen was peripheral blood mononuclear cells (PBMCs), collected before the fourth cycle of nivolumab. The receptor's source is a human donor with classical Hodgkin lymphoma. CDR3 nucleotides: TGTGCCAGCAGTTTCTTCAGTCAAAGCTACACCTTC. This translates into CASSFFSQSYTF.